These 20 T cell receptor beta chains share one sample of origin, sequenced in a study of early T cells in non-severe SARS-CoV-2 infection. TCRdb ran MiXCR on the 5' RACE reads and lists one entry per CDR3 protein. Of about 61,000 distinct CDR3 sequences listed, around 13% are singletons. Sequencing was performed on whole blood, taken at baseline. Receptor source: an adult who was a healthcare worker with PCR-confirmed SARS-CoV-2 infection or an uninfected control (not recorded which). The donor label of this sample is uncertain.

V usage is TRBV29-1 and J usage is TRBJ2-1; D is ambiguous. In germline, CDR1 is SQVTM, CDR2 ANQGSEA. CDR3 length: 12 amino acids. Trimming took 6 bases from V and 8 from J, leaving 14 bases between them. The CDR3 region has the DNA TGCAGCGTGAACCGGGCAGCCGATGAGCAGTTCTTC. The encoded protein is CSVNRAADEQFF.

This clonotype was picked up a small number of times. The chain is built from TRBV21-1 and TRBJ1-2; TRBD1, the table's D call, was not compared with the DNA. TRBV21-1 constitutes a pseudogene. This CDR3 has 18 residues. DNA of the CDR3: TGTGCCAGCAGCAAAGACAGGGGGAAAAGGCCGCCTAACTATGGCTACACCTTC. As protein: CASSKDRGKRPPNYGYTF.

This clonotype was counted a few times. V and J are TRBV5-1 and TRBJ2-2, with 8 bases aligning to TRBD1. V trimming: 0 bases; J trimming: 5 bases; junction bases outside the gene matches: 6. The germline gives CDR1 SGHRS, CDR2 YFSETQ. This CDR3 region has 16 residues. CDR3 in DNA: TGCGCCAGCAGCTTGGCCAGGACAGGGAAGACCGGGGAGCTGTTTTTT. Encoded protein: CASSLARTGKTGELFF.

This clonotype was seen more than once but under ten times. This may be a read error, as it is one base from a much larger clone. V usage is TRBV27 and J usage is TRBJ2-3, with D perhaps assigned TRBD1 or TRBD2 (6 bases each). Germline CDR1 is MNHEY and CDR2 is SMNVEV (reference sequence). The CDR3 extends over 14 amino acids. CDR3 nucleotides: TGTGTCAGCGCCGACGGGGGCGGCACAGATACGCAGTATTTT. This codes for CVSADGGGTDTQYF.

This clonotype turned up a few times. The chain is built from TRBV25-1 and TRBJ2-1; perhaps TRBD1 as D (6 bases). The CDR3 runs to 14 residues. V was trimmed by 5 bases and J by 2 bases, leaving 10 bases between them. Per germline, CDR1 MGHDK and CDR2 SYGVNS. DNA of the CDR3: TGTGCCAGCAGTATAGGGGGACCCTACAATGAGCAGTTCTTC. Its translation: CASSIGGPYNEQFF.

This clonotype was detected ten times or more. In DNA, the CDR3 is TGTGCCAGCAGCTTATCAGACAGGTACAATGAGCAGTTCTTC. Encoded protein: CASSLSDRYNEQFF. The chain is built from TRBV7-8 and TRBJ2-1; a weak D match, TRBD1 (6 bases). Trimming cost V 2 bases and J 4 bases, with 9 bases left between them. This CDR3 comprises 14 residues. The V gene's germline CDR1 is SGHVS and CDR2 FQNEAQ.

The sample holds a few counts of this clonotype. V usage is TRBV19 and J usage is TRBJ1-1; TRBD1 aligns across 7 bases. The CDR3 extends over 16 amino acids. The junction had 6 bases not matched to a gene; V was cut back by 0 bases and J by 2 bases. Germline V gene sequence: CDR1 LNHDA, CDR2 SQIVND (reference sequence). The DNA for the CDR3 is TGTGCCAGTAGTATAGACGGGACAGTCATTAACACTGAAGCTTTCTTT. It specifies CASSIDGTVINTEAFF.

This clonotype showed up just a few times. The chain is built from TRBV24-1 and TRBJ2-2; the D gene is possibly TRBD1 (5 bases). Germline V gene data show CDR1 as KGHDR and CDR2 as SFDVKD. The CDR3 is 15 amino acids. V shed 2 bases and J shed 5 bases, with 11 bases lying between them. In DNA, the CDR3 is TGTGCCACCAGTGATTGGCAGGGAAGTACCGGGGAGCTGTTTTTT. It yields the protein CATSDWQGSTGELFF.

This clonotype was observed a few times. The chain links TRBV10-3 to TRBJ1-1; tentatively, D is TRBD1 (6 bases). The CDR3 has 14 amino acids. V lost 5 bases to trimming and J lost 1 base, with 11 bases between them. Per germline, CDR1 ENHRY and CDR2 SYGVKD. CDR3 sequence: CAISRLTGNTEAFF. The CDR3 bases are TGTGCCATCAGTAGGCTGACAGGGAACACTGAAGCTTTCTTT.

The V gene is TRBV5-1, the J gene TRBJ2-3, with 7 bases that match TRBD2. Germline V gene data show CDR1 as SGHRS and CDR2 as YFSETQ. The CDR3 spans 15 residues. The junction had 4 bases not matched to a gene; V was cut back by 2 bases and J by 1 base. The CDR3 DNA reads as TGCGCCAGCAGCTTTATAAGCGGGGGCACAGATACGCAGTATTTT. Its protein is CASSFISGGTDTQYF.

This chain's CDR3 is CATSDSAGKLFF. The CDR3, as DNA: TGTGCCACCAGTGATTCAGCCGGAAAACTGTTTTTT. This chain connects TRBV24-1 to TRBJ1-4; no definite D call. In germline, CDR1 is KGHDR, CDR2 SFDVKD. The germline V and J ends were trimmed by 2 bases and 10 bases, with 7 bases remaining between them. This CDR3 spans 12 amino acids.

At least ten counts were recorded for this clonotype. CDR3 in DNA: TGTGCCAGCAGCTCCGGTAGCACAGATACGCAGTATTTT. Translating it yields CASSSGSTDTQYF. The chain has TRBV7-9 and TRBJ2-3; D is unclear. This CDR3 has 13 amino acids. V was clipped by 4 bases and J by 0 bases, with 5 bases between them. CDR1 is SEHNR, CDR2 FQNEAQ, per germline (reference sequence). Filled out from reference TRBV7-9 and TRBJ2-3, the complete variable domain reads DTGVSQNPRHKITKRGQNVTFRCDPISEHNRLYWYRQTLGQGPEFLTYFQNEAQLEKSRLLSDRFSAERPKGSFSTLEIQRTEQGDSAMYLCASSSGSTDTQYFGPGTRLTVL.

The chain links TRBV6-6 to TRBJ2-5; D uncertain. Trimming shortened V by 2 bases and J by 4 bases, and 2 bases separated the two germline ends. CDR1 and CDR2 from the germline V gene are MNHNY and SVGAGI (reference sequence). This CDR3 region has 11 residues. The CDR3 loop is CASSYGETQYF. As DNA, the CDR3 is TGTGCCAGCAGTTACGGAGAGACCCAGTACTTC.

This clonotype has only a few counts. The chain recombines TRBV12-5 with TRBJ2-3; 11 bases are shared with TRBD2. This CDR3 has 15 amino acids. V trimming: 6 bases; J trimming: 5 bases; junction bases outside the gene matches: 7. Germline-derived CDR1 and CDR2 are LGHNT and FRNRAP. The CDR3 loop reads CASGQGLAEGDTQYF. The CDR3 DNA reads TGTGCTAGTGGCCAGGGACTAGCGGAGGGAGATACGCAGTATTTT.

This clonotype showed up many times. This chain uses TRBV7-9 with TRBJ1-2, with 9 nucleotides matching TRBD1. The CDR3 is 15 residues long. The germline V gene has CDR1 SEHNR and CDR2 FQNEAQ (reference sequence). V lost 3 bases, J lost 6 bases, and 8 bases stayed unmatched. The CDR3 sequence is CASSFTGGDYDGYTF. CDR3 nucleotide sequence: TGTGCCAGCAGCTTTACAGGGGGCGACTATGATGGCTACACCTTC.

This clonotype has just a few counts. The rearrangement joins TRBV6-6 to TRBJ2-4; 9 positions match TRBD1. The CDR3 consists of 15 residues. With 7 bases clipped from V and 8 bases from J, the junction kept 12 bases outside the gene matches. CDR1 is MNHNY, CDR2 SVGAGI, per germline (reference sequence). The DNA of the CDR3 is TGTGCCAGCACCGGACCACAGGGGGCGAGGGACATTCAGTACTTC. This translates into CASTGPQGARDIQYF.

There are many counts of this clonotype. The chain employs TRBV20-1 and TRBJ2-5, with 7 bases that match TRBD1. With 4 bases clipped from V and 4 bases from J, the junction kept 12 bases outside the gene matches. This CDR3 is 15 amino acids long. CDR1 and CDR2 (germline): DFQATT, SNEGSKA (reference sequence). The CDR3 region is CSAIGEGAWSETQYF. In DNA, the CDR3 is TGCAGTGCTATTGGAGAGGGGGCTTGGTCAGAGACCCAGTACTTC.

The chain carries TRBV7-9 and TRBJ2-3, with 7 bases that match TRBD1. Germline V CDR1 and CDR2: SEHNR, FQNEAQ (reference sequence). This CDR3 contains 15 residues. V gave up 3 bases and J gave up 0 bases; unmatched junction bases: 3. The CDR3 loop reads CASSLTGYSTDTQYF. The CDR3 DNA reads TGTGCCAGCAGCTTGACAGGGTATAGCACAGATACGCAGTATTTT. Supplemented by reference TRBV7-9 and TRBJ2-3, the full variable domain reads DTGVSQNPRHKITKRGQNVTFRCDPISEHNRLYWYRQTLGQGPEFLTYFQNEAQLEKSRLLSDRFSAERPKGSFSTLEIQRTEQGDSAMYLCASSLTGYSTDTQYFGPGTRLTVL.

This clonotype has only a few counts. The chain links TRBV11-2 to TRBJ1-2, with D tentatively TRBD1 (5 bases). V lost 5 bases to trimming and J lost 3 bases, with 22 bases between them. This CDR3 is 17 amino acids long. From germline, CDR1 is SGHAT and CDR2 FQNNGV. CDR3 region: CASSHVFTGFEDYGYTF. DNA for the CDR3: TGTGCCAGCAGCCATGTTTTTACAGGTTTTGAGGACTATGGCTACACCTTC.

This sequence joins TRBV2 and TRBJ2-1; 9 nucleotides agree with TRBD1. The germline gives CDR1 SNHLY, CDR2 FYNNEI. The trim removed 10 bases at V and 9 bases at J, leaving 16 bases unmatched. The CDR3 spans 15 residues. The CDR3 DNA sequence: TGTGCCAAGCAGTTGGGACAGGGTATCGTAGGTGAGCAGTTCTTC. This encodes CAKQLGQGIVGEQFF.